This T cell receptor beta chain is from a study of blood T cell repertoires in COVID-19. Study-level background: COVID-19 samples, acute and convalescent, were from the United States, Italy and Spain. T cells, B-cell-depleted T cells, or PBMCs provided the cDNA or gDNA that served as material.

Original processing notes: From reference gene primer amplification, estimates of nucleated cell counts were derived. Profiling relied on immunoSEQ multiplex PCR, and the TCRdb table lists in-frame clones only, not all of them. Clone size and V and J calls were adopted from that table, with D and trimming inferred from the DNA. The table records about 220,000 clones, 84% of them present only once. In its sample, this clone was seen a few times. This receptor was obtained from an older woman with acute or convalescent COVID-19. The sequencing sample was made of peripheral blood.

This CDR3 reads CASSLLGSGGGYTF. For the CDR3, the DNA is TGTGCCAGCAGTTTACTAGGGTCCGGGGGAGGCTACACCTTC. This rearrangement joins TRBV6-6 to TRBJ1-2; tentatively, D is TRBD1 (5 bases). Germline CDR1 and CDR2: MNHNY and SVGAGI (reference sequence). Trimming took 4 bases from V and 8 from J, leaving 17 bases between them. The CDR3 covers 14 residues.